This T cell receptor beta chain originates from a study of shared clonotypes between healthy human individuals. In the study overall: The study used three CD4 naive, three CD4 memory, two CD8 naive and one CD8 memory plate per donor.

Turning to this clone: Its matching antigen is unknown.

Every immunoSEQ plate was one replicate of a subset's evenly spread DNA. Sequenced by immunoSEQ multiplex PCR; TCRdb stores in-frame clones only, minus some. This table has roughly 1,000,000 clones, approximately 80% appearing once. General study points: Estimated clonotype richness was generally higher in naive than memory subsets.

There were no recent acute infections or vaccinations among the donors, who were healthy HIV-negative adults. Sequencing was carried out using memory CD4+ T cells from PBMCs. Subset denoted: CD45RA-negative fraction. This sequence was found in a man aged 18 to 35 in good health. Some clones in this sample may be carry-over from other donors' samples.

CDR3 residues: CASTTTSGGTYNEQFF. CDR3 coding DNA: TGTGCCAGTACCACGACTAGCGGGGGGACCTACAATGAGCAGTTCTTC. J is TRBJ2-1 and V is TRBV19, with 13 bases identical to TRBD2. V trimming: 7 bases; J trimming: 2 bases; junction bases outside the gene matches: 5. Germline lookup yields CDR1 LNHDA and CDR2 SQIVND (reference sequence). This CDR3 has 16 residues.